This entry describes one T cell receptor (beta chain). There is no known antigen for this receptor. Base qualities are not at hand, and no much larger clone is one base apart. CDR1 and CDR2 are drawn from the germline V gene: KGHSH, LQKENI. From the cysteine through the phenylalanine, the CDR3 covers 13 amino acids. The retained sequence is limited to the CDR3, 39 bases, with the frame set at the first base. Ends trimmed: V by 6 bases, J by 5 bases; bases unmatched to a gene: 4. This sample was taken from a study of radiotherapy plus CTLA-4 blockade in lung cancer (dated by TCRdb to the late 2010s). As for the study more broadly: Objective responses were observed in 15% to 20% of enrolled patients, and disease control was achieved in approximately 29%.

Libraries were prepared through the immunoSEQ multiplex PCR assay. This is the immuneACCESS table as TCRdb keeps it, with only in-frame sequences that have V and J called. A part of the clones is gone; compared with another copy, unresolved V genes explain less than half, and the rest is unexplained. Across this sample there are roughly 100,000 clones, with approximately 78% seen only once. The ten largest make up nearly 3.5% of the sample. Study-level results and caveats: The strongest predictors of response, as reported, were early dynamic changes in blood T cell clones along with a rise in serum interferon-beta after radiation. TCR clones derived from tumors expanded in peripheral blood after treatment with radiotherapy and ipilimumab.

Focal radiation therapy combined with CTLA-4 blockade (ipilimumab) was tested in patients with chemo-refractory metastatic non-small-cell lung cancer. The rearrangement combines TRBV18 with TRBJ2-1; TRBD1 fits 7 bases in the junction. This specimen consisted of peripheral blood, obtained from a patient treated with radiotherapy plus ipilimumab. The clonotype comes from a human donor with non-small cell lung cancer who had a partial response to radiotherapy plus ipilimumab. The CDR3 reads as follows: CASSSGQNNEQFF. The sequenced DNA is TGTGCCAGCTCTTCGGGACAGAACAATGAGCAGTTCTTC.